This T cell receptor beta chain was captured in a study of blood T cell repertoires in COVID-19. This clone was recorded once. This table comes from immunoSEQ multiplex PCR, and its TCRdb copy is limited to in-frame clones, with some not included. The data contain some 180,000 clones, roughly 80% of them singletons. CDR1 is LNHNV, CDR2 YYDKDF, per germline (reference sequence). Trimming removed 0 bases at V and 6 bases at J, with 9 bases between. CDR3 length: 14 amino acids. The sequenced sample consisted of PBMCs or T cells enriched from blood (not recorded which). This TCR was recovered from a man aged 55 to 69 who had been exposed to COVID-19. The V call is TRBV15, the J call TRBJ1-5; maybe TRBD1 (5 bases). CDR3 sequence: CATSRDLGAQPQHF. The CDR3 region has the DNA TGTGCCACCAGCAGAGATCTAGGGGCTCAGCCCCAGCATTTT.